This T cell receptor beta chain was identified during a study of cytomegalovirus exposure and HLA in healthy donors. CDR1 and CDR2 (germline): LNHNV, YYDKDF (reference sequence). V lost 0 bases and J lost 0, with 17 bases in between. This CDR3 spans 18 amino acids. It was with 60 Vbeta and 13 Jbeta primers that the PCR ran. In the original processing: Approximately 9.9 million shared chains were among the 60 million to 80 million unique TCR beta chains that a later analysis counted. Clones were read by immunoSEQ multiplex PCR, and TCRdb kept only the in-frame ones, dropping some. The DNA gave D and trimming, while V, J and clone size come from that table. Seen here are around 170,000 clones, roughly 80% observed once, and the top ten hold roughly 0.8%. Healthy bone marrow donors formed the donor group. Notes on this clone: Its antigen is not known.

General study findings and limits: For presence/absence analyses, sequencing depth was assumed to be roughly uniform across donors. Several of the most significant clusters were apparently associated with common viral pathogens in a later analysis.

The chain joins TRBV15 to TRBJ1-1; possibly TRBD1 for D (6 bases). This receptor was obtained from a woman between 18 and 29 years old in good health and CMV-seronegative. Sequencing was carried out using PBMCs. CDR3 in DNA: TGTGCCACCAGCAGAGATGTTTCGGGGGGGGCATTGAACACTGAAGCTTTCTTT. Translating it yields CATSRDVSGGALNTEAFF.